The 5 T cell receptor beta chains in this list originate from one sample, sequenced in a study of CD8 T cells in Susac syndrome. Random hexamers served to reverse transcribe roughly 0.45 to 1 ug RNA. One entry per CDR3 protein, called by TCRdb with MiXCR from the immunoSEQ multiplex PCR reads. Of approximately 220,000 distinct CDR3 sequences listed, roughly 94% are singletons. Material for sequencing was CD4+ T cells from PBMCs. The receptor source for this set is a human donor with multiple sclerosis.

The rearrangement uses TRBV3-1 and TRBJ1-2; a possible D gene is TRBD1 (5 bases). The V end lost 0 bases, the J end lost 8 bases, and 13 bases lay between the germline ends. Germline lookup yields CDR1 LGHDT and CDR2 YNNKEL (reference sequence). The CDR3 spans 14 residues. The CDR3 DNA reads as TGTGCCAGCAGCCAAGAGCCCGGACGGGGCGGCTACACCTTC. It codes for CASSQEPGRGGYTF.

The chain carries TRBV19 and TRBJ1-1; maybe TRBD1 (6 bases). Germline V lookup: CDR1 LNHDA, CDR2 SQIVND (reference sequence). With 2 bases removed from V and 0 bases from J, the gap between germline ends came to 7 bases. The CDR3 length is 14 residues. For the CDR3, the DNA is TGTGCCAGTAGTATACCAGGGGTGAACACTGAAGCTTTCTTT. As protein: CASSIPGVNTEAFF.

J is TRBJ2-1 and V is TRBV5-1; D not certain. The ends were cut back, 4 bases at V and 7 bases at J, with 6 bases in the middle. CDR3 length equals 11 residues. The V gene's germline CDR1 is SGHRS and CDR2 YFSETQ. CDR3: CASSMENEQFF. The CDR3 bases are TGCGCCAGCAGCATGGAAAATGAGCAGTTCTTC.

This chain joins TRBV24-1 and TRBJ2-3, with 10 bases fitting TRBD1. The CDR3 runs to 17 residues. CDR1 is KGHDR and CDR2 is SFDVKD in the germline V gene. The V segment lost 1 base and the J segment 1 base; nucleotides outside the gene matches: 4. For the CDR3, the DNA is TGTGCCACCAGTGATTTCACCGGGACAGGGGGCACAGATACGCAGTATTTT. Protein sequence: CATSDFTGTGGTDTQYF.

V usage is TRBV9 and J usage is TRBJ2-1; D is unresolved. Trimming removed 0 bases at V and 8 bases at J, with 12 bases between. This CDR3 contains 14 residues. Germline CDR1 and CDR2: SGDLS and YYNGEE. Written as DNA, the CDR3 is TGTGCCAGCAGCGTAGGGGCTAGTAGGTATGAGCAGTTCTTC. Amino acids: CASSVGASRYEQFF.